Given below is one T cell receptor (beta chain) in context. Sequencing was performed with immunoSEQ multiplex PCR; in TCRdb, only in-frame clones are kept and a portion is missing. The sample contains approximately 300,000 clones, more than 85% of which appear only once. The sample comes from a study of blood T cell repertoires in COVID-19. Individuals aged about 18 to 90 years were recruited from fewer than 30 US areas. Recovered status in Cohort 3 required two negative PCRs, clearance, or symptom resolution. Germline CDR1 is SGHAT and CDR2 is FQNNGV. Between the trimmed V and J ends, which lost 1 base and 0 bases, there was a span of 12 bases. CDR3 length equals 17 residues.

The rearrangement uses TRBV11-2 and TRBJ1-4, with a tentative D call TRBD1 (6 bases). Sequencing was performed on PBMCs or T cells enriched from blood (not recorded which). The receptor was derived from a young woman who had recovered from COVID-19. The CDR3 spells CASSLGPGQTTNEKLFF. CDR3 DNA: TGTGCCAGCAGCTTAGGACCGGGACAAACAACTAATGAAAAACTGTTTTTT.